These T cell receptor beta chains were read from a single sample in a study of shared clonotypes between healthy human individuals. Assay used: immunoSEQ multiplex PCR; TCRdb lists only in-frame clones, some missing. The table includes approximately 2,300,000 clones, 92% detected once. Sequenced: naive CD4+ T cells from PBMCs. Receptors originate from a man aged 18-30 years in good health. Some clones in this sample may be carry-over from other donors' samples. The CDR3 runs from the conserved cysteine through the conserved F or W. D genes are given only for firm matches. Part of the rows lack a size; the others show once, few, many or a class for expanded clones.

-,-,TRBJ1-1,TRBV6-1,CASSEGWENTEAFF,TGTGCCAGCAGTGAAGGATGGGAGAACACTGAAGCTTTCTTT
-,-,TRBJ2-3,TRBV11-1,CASSLDRGHVGGDTQYF,TGTGCCAGCAGTCTAGACCGGGGGCACGTTGGGGGAGATACGCAGTATTTT
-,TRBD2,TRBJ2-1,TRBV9,CASSVLAGATYNEQFF,TGTGCCAGCAGCGTACTGGCGGGAGCTACTTACAATGAGCAGTTCTTC
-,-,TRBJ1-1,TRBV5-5,CASSLVGKPEAFF,TGTGCCAGCAGCTTGGTTGGCAAACCTGAAGCTTTCTTT
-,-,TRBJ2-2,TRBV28,CASSSYKLFF,TGTGCCAGCTCTAGCTATAAGCTGTTTTTT
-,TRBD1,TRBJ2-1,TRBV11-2,CASSLEDRAYNEQFF,TGTGCCAGCAGCCTAGAGGACAGGGCTTACAATGAGCAGTTCTTC
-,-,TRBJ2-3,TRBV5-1,CASSFSSRRGTDTQYF,TGCGCCAGCAGCTTTTCTAGCCGTCGTGGCACAGATACGCAGTATTTT
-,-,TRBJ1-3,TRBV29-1,CSAGYSGNTIYF,TGCAGCGCCGGCTACTCTGGAAACACCATATATTTT
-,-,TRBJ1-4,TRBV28,CASSYGPDSNEKLFF,TGTGCCAGCAGTTACGGGCCGGACAGTAATGAAAAACTGTTTTTT
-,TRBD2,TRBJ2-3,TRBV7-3,CASSRDVASGSLNTQYF,TGTGCCAGCAGCAGAGATGTCGCTAGCGGGAGTTTGAATACGCAGTATTTT
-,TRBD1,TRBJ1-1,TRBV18,CASSPQQGAGWTEAFF,TGTGCCAGCTCCCCACAACAGGGGGCCGGGTGGACTGAAGCTTTCTTT
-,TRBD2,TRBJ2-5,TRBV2,CASSNAPRSGLAGNQETQYF,TGTGCCAGCAGTAATGCCCCACGGTCAGGACTAGCGGGAAATCAAGAGACCCAGTACTTC
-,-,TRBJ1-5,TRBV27,CASSLKFGGGNQPQHF,TGTGCCAGCAGTTTAAAATTTGGGGGGGGCAATCAGCCCCAGCATTTT
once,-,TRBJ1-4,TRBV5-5,CASSSLGTVTNEKLFF,TGTGCCAGCAGCTCTCTTGGGACGGTCACTAATGAAAAACTGTTTTTT
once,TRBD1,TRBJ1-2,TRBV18,CASSSTQDRGYGYTF,TGTGCCAGCTCATCCACTCAGGACAGGGGGTATGGCTACACCTTC
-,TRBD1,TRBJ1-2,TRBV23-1,CASSPSRNRGYGYTF,TGCGCCAGCAGTCCCTCCAGGAACAGGGGGTATGGCTACACCTTC
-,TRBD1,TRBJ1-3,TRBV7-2,CASSAASTGGAGHTIYF,TGTGCCAGCAGCGCAGCATCAACAGGGGGCGCAGGACACACCATATATTTT
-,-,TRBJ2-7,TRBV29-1,CSVGPLQGSHEQYF,TGCAGCGTGGGACCGTTACAGGGATCCCACGAGCAGTACTTC
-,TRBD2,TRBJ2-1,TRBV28,CASTTTSGIFNEQFF,TGTGCCAGCACCACAACTAGCGGCATATTCAATGAGCAGTTCTTC
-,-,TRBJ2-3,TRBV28,CASSFGGDTDTQYF,TGTGCCAGCAGTTTTGGCGGGGACACAGATACGCAGTATTTT
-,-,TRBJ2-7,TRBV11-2,CASSSRLTGRAYEQYF,TGTGCCAGCAGCTCTAGACTAACAGGGAGGGCCTACGAGCAGTACTTC
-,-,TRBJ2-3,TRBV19,CASKNRDGRTDTQYF,TGTGCCAGTAAGAACCGAGACGGTCGCACAGATACGCAGTATTTT
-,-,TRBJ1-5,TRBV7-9,CASSLLPDQPQHF,TGTGCCAGCAGCTTACTTCCGGACCAGCCCCAGCATTTT
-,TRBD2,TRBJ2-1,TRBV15,CATSSGTSGRAGYNEQFF,TGTGCCACCAGCAGCGGGACTAGCGGGAGGGCGGGTTACAATGAGCAGTTCTTC
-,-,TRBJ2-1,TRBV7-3,CASSTTPNVNEQFF,TGTGCCAGCAGCACCACGCCGAACGTCAATGAGCAGTTCTTC
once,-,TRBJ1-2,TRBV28,CASSWRSGTASYGYTF,TGTGCCAGCAGTTGGAGATCGGGGACCGCCTCCTATGGCTACACCTTC
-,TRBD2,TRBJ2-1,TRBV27,CASSIALAGGGNEQFF,TGTGCCAGCAGTATCGCACTAGCGGGAGGTGGCAATGAGCAGTTCTTC
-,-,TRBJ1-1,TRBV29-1,CSVKGLLNTEAFF,TGCAGCGTAAAGGGGCTACTGAACACTGAAGCTTTCTTT
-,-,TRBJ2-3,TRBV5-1,CASSPTTDTQYF,TGCGCCAGCAGCCCGACTACGGATACGCAGTATTTT
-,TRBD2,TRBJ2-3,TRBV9,CASTRAGDGADTQYF,TGTGCCAGCACCCGGGCGGGAGACGGAGCAGATACGCAGTATTTT
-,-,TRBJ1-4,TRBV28,CASSPGTDEKLFF,TGTGCCAGCAGCCCCGGGACCGATGAAAAACTGTTTTTT
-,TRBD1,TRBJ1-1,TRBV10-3,CATKPGQGHTEAFF,TGTGCCACCAAACCGGGACAGGGGCACACTGAAGCTTTCTTT
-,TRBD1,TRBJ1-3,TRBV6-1,CASSESTGNSGNTIYF,TGTGCCAGCAGTGAATCGACAGGGAACTCTGGAAACACCATATATTTT
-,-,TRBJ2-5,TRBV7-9,CASSLNQGLETQYF,TGTGCCAGCAGCTTAAATCAGGGTTTGGAGACCCAGTACTTC
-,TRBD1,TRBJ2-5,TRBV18,CASSPGTAQETQYF,TGTGCCAGCTCACCTGGGACAGCCCAAGAGACCCAGTACTTC
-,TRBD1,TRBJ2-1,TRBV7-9,CASSPRDRPNEQFF,TGTGCCAGCAGCCCCAGGGACAGGCCGAATGAGCAGTTCTTC
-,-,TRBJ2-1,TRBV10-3,CAISDTGPSSYNEQFF,TGTGCCATCAGTGATACCGGGCCAAGCTCCTACAATGAGCAGTTCTTC
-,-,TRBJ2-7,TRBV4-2,CASSQDSGQWAEQYF,TGTGCCAGCAGCCAAGATAGCGGCCAATGGGCCGAGCAGTACTTC
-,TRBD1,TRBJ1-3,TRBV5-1,CASSLTGQKEEWGNTIYF,TGCGCCAGCAGCTTAACGGGACAGAAGGAAGAGTGGGGAAACACCATATATTTT
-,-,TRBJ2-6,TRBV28,CASSPGSSGANVLTF,TGTGCCAGCAGTCCAGGGAGCTCTGGGGCCAACGTCCTGACTTTC
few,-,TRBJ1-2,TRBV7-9,CASTLPPDYGYTF,TGTGCCAGCACTCTACCCCCCGACTATGGCTACACCTTC
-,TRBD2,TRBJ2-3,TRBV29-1,CSVASGGDTQYF,TGCAGCGTTGCTAGCGGGGGGGATACGCAGTATTTT
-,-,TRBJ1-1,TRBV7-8,CASSLRSGNTEAFF,TGTGCCAGCAGTCTTAGGTCGGGGAACACTGAAGCTTTCTTT
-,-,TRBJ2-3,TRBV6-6,CASSSTDRKTDTQYF,TGTGCCAGCAGTTCCACCGACAGGAAAACAGATACGCAGTATTTT
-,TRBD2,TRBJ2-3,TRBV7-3,CASSFTSGRGGTQYF,TGTGCCAGCAGCTTCACGAGCGGGAGAGGTGGTACGCAGTATTTT
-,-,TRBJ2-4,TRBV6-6,CASSSQHALAKNIQYF,TGTGCCAGCAGTTCACAACACGCACTAGCCAAAAACATTCAGTACTTC
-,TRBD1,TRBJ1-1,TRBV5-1,CASSAPGGMNTEAFF,TGCGCCAGCAGCGCACCAGGGGGTATGAACACTGAAGCTTTCTTT
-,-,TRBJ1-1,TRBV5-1,CASSLEVSVGTEAFF,TGCGCCAGCAGCTTGGAGGTCAGTGTGGGCACTGAAGCTTTCTTT
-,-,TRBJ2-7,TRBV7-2,CASSLAGGDEQYF,TGTGCCAGCAGCTTAGCGGGCGGCGACGAGCAGTACTTC
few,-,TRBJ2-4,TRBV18,CASSGAGENIQYF,TGTGCCAGCTCAGGGGCAGGGGAAAACATTCAGTACTTC
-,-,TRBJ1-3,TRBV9,CASSVLVNPSAGNTIYF,TGTGCCAGCAGCGTACTCGTGAATCCGTCGGCCGGAAACACCATATATTTT
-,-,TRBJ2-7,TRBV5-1,CASSLVRDPYEQYF,TGCGCCAGCAGCTTGGTCAGGGACCCCTACGAGCAGTACTTC
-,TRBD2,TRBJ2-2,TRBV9,CASSVVISGRSGELFF,TGTGCCAGCAGCGTAGTAATTAGCGGGAGATCGGGGGAGCTGTTTTTT